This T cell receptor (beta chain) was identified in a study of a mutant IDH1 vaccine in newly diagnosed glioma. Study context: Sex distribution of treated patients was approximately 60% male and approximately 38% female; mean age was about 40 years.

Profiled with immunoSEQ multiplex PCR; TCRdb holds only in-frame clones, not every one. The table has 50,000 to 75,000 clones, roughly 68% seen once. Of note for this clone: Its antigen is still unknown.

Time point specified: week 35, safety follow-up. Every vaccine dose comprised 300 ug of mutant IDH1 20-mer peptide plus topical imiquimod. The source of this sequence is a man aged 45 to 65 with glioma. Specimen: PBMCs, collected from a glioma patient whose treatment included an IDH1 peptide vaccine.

This chain's CDR3 is CATHRAGANVLTF. In DNA form, the CDR3 reads TGTGCCACCCACAGGGCTGGGGCCAACGTCCTGACTTTC. The chain has TRBV6-5 and TRBJ2-6, with D perhaps matching TRBD1 (6 bases). This CDR3 contains 13 residues. Germline V lookup: CDR1 MNHEY, CDR2 SVGAGI. Trimming cost V 10 bases and J 2 bases, with 9 bases left between them.